This T cell receptor beta chain is drawn from a study of shared clonotypes between healthy human individuals. With 3 bases clipped from V and 4 bases from J, the junction kept 3 bases outside the gene matches. The CDR3 consists of 14 residues. Germline V gene data show CDR1 as SNHLY and CDR2 as FYNNEI. Only CD45RO-negative cells positively selected for CCR7 counted as naive CD8 cells, so terminally differentiated effector memory CD45RA+ cells were excluded. Donors included only healthy HIV-negative adults lacking recent acute infections or vaccinations. In the case of this clone: Its antigen is unidentified.

Study-wide findings and caveats: Larger estimated richness was generally recorded for naive subsets relative to memory subsets. Unshared clonotypes carried lower generation probabilities than those common to all four donors. In a few donors, approximately 5% of naive CD4 clonotypes appeared in common.

Libraries were prepared by immunoSEQ multiplex PCR; TCRdb keeps only in-frame clonotypes and omits some of them. This table holds approximately 840,000 clones, 96% found once. This chain joins TRBV2 and TRBJ2-7; 10 bases fit TRBD2. The TCR sequence derives from a man between 25 and 39 years old in good health. The specimen was naive CD8+ T cells sorted from blood. The CDR3 sequence: CASSEDSGRYEQYF. In nucleotides, the CDR3 is TGTGCCAGCAGTGAGGATAGCGGGAGGTACGAGCAGTACTTC.